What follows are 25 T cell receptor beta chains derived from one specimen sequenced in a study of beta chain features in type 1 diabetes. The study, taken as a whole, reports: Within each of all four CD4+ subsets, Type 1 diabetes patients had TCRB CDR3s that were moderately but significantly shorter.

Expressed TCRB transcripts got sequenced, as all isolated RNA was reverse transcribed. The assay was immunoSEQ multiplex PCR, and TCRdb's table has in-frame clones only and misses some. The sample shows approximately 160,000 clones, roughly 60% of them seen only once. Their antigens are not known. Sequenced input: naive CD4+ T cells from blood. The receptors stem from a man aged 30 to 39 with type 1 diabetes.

The CDR3 protein is CSVEVPGTDTQYF. CDR3 bases: TGCAGCGTTGAGGTACCCGGGACAGATACGCAGTATTTT. V and J are TRBV29-1 and TRBJ2-3; no firm D call. The CDR3 runs to 13 residues. Germline V gives CDR1 SQVTM, CDR2 ANQGSEA. V was pared by 3 bases and J by 3 bases, with 10 bases between.

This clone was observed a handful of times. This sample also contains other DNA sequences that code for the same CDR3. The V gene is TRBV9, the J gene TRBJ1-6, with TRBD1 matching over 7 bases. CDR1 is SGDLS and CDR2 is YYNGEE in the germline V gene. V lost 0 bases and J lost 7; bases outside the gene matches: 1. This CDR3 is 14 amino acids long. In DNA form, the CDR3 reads TGTGCCAGCAGCGTAGCAGGGGGGAATTCACCCCTCCACTTT. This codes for CASSVAGGNSPLHF.

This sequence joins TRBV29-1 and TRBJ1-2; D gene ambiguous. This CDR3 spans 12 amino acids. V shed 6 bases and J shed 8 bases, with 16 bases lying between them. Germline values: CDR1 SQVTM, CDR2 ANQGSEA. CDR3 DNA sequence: TGCAGCGTCTATCAGTGGGTCAAGGGCTACACCTTC. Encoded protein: CSVYQWVKGYTF.

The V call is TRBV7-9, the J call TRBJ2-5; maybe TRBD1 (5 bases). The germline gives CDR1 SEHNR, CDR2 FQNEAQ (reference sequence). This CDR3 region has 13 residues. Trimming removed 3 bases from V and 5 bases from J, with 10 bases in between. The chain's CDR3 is CASSFGQGETQYF. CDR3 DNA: TGTGCCAGCAGCTTTGGGCAGGGTGAGACCCAGTACTTC.

CDR3 nucleotides: TGTGCCAGCAGTTACTCTGCAGGCTACGAGCAGTACTTC. This encodes CASSYSAGYEQYF. The chain carries TRBV6-6 and TRBJ2-7; no firm D call. The V and J ends lost 0 bases and 3 bases respectively, with 6 bases between them. This CDR3 is built from 13 residues. Germline V CDR1 and CDR2: MNHNY, SVGAGI (reference sequence).

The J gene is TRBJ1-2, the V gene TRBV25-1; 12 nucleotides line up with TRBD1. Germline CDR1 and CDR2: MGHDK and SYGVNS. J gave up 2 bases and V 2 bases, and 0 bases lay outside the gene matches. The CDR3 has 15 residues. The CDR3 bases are TGTGCCAGCAGTGAAGGGACAGGGGGCAACTATGGCTACACCTTC. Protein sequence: CASSEGTGGNYGYTF.

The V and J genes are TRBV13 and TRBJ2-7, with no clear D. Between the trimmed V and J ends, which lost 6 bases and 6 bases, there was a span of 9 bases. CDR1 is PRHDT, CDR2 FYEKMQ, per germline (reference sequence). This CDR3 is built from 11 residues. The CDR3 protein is CASRKSGEQYF. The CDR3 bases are TGTGCCAGCAGAAAATCAGGCGAGCAGTACTTC.

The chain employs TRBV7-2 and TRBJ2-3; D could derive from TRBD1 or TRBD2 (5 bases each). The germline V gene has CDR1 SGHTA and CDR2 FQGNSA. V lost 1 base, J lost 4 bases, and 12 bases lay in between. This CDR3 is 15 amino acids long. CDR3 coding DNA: TGTGCCAGCAGCTTAGACGGGACGGAGGCAGATACGCAGTATTTT. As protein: CASSLDGTEADTQYF.

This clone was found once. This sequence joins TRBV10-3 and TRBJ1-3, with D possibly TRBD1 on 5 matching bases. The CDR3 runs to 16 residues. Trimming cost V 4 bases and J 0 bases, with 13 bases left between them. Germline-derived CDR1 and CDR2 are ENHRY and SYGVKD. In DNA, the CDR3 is TGTGCCATCAGTGGTGGGTCACAGGACTCTGGAAACACCATATATTTT. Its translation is CAISGGSQDSGNTIYF.

The CDR3 DNA sequence: TGTGCCAGCAGCGCGACAGGGGCTGGGGCCAACGTCCTGACTTTC. It yields the protein CASSATGAGANVLTF. This chain uses TRBV9 with TRBJ2-6, with TRBD1 matching over 8 bases. The V segment lost 3 bases and the J segment 2 bases; nucleotides outside the gene matches: 1. CDR1 is SGDLS, CDR2 YYNGEE, per germline. The CDR3 has 15 residues. The whole variable domain, remainder taken from reference TRBV9 and TRBJ2-6, is DSGVTQTPKHLITATGQRVTLRCSPRSGDLSVYWYQQSLDQGLQFLIQYYNGEERAKGNILERFSAQQFPDLHSELNLSSLELGDSALYFCASSATGAGANVLTFGAGSRLTVL.

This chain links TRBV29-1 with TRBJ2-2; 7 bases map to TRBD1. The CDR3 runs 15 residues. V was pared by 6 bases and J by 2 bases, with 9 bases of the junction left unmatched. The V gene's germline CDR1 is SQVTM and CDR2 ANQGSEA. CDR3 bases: TGCAGCGTGACGACAGGGTCGGGAAACACCGGGGAGCTGTTTTTT. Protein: CSVTTGSGNTGELFF.

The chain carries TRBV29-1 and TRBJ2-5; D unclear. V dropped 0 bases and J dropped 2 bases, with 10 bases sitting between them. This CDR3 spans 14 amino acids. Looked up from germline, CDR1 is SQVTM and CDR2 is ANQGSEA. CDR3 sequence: CSVEERWRQETQYF. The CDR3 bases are TGCAGCGTTGAAGAGCGGTGGAGACAAGAGACCCAGTACTTC.

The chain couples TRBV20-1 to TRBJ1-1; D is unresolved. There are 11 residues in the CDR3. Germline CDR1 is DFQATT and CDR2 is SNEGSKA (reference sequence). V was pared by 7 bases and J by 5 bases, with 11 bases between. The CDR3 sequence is CSDQAQTEAFF. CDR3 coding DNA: TGCAGTGACCAAGCACAGACTGAAGCTTTCTTT.

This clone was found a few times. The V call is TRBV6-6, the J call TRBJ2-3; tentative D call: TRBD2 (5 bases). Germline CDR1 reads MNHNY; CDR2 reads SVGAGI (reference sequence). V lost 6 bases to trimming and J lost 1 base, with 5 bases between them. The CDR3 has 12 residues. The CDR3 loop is CASSGGTDTQYF. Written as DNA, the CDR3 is TGTGCCAGCAGCGGGGGCACAGATACGCAGTATTTT.

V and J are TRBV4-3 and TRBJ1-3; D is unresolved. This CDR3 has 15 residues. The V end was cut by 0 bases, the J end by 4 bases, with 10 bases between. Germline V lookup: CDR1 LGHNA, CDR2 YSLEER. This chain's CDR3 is CASSQDIGSGNTIYF. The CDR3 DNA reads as TGCGCCAGCAGCCAAGATATAGGCAGCGGAAACACCATATATTTT.

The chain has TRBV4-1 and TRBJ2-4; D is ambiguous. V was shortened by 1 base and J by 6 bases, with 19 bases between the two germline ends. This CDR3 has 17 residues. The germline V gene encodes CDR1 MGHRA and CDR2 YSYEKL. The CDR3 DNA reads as TGCGCCAGCAGCCAAGGAGGACCCTCAGCGACGGGAAACATTCAGTACTTC. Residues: CASSQGGPSATGNIQYF.

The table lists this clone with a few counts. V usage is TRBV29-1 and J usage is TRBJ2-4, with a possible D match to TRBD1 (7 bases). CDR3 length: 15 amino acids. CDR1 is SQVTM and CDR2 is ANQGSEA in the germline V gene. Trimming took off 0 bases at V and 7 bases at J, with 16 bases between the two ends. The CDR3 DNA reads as TGCAGCGTTGAAGATCGGGGGACAGCAATGAACATTCAGTACTTC. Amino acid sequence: CSVEDRGTAMNIQYF.

The CDR3 DNA sequence: TGCGCCAGCAGCCAGGAACAGGGGCCCTATGGCTACACCTTC. It specifies CASSQEQGPYGYTF. This sequence joins TRBV4-1 and TRBJ1-2, with 7 bases lining up with TRBD1. Germline V gene sequence: CDR1 MGHRA, CDR2 YSYEKL. Trimming took 3 bases from V and 4 from J; bases not matched to a gene: 5. The CDR3 loop spans 14 amino acids.

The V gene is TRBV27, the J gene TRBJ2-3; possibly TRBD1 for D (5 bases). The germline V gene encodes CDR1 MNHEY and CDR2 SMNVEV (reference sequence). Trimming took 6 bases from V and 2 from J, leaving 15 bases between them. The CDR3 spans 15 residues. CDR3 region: CASSAQGVDTDTQYF. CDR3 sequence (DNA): TGTGCCAGCAGCGCCCAGGGCGTTGACACAGATACGCAGTATTTT.

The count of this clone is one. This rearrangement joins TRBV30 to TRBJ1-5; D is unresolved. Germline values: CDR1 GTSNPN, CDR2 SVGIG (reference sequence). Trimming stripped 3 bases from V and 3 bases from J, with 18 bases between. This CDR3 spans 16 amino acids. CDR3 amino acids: CAWSGRYGRYNQPQHF. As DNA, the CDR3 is TGTGCCTGGAGCGGCCGATATGGGCGGTACAATCAGCCCCAGCATTTT.

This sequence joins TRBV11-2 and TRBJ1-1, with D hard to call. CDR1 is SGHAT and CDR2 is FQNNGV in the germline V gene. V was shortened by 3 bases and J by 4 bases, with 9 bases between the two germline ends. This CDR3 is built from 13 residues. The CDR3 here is CASSFVEGTEAFF. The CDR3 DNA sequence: TGTGCCAGCAGCTTTGTCGAGGGCACTGAAGCTTTCTTT.

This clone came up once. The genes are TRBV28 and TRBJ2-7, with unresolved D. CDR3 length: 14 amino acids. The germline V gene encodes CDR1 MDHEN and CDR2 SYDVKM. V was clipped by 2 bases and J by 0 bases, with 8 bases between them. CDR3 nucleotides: TGTGCCAGCAGTTTAATCAGCTACTCCTACGAGCAGTACTTC. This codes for CASSLISYSYEQYF.

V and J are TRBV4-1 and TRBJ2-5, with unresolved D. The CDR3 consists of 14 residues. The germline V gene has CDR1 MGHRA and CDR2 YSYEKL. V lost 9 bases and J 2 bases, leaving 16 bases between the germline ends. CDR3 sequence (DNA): TGCGCCAGACTGAATGGACCGTATCAAGAGACCCAGTACTTC. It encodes CARLNGPYQETQYF.

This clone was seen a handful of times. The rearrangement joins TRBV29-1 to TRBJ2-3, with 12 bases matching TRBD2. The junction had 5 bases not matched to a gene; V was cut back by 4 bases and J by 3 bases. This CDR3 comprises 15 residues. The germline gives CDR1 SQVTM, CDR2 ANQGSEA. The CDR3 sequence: CSVGRLAGETDTQYF. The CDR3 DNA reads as TGCAGCGTTGGTCGACTAGCGGGGGAGACAGATACGCAGTATTTT.

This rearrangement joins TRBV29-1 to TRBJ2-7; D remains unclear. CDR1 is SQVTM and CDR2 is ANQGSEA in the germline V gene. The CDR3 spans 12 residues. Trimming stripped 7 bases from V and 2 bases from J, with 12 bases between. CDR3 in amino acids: CSAGRLPYEQYF. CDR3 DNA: TGCAGCGCCGGACGCCTTCCCTACGAGCAGTACTTC.